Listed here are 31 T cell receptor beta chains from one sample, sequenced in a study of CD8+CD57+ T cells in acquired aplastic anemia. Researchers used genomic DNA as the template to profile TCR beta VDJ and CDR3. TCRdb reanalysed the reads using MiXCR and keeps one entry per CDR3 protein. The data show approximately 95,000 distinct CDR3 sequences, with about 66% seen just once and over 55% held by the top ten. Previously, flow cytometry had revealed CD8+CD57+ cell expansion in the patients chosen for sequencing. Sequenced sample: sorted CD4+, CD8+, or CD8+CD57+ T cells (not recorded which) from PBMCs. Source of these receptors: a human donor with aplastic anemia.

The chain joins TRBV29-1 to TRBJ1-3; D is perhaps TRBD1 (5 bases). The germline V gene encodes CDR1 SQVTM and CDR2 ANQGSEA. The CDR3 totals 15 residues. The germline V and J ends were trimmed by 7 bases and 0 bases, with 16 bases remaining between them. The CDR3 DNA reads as TGCAGCGCCCTGGTCGGGGCACTCTCTGGAAACACCATATATTTT. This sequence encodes CSALVGALSGNTIYF.

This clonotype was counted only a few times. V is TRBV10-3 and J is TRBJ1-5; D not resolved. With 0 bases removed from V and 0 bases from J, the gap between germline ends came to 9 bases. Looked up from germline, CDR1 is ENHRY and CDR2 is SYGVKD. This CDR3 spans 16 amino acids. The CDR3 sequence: CAISESLRISNQPQHF. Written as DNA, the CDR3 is TGTGCCATCAGTGAGTCGCTCAGGATTAGCAATCAGCCCCAGCATTTT.

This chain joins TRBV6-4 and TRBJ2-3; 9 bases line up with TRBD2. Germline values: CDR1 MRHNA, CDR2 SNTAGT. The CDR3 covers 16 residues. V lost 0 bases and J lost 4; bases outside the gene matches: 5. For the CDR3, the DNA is TGTGCCAGCAGTGACTCGGGCGGGGGGGCCGCAGATACGCAGTATTTT. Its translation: CASSDSGGGAADTQYF.

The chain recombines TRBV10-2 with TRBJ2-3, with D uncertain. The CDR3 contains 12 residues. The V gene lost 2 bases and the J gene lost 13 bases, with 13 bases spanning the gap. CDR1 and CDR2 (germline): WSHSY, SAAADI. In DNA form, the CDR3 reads TGCGCCAGCAGTGAGATCACAGTGCCTGAGTATTTT. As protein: CASSEITVPEYF.

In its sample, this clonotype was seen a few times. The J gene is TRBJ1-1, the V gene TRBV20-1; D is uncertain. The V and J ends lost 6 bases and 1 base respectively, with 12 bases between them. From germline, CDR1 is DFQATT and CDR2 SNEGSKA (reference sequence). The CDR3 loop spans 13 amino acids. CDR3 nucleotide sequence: TGCAGTGCGACCTGGGAAAGGAACACTGAAGCTTTCTTT. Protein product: CSATWERNTEAFF.

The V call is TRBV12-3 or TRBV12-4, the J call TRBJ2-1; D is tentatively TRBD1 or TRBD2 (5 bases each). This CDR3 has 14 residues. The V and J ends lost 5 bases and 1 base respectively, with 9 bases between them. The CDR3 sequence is CASSLGGSYNEQFF. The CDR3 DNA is TGTGCCAGCAGTCTTGGGGGTTCCTACAATGAGCAGTTCTTC.

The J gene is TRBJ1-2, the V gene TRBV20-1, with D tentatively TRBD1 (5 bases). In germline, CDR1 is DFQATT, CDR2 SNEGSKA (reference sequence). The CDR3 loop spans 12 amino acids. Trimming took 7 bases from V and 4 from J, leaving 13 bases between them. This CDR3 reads CSGLGELYGYTF. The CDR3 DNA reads TGCAGTGGGCTGGGGGAGCTCTATGGCTACACCTTC.

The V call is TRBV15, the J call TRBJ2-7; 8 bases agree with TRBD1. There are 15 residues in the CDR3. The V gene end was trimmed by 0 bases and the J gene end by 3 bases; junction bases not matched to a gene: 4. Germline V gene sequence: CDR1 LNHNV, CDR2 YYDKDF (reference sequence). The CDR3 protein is CATSRETGADYEQYF. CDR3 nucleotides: TGTGCCACCAGCAGAGAGACAGGGGCAGACTACGAGCAGTACTTC.

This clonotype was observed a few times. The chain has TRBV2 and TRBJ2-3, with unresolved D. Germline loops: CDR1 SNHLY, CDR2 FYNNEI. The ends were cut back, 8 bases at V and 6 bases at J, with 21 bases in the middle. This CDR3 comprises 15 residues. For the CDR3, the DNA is TGTGCCAGCGGCCCGGACGCGCTTCCACCGGATACGCAGTATTTT. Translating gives CASGPDALPPDTQYF.

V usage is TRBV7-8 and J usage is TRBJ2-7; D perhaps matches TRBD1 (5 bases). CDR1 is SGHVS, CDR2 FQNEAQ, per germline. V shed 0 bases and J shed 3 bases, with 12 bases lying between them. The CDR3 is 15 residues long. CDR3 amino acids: CASSLAPRVNYEQYF. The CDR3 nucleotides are TGTGCCAGCAGCTTAGCGCCCAGGGTGAACTACGAGCAGTACTTC.

The CDR3, as DNA: TGTGCCAGCAGTGAGCGCCTAGCGGGAGTTATAAATGAGCAGTTCTTC. Its translation is CASSERLAGVINEQFF. The chain uses TRBV25-1 and TRBJ2-1, with TRBD2 matching over 10 bases. Per the germline V gene, CDR1 is MGHDK and CDR2 is SYGVNS. The V segment lost 3 bases and the J segment 7 bases; nucleotides outside the gene matches: 9. The CDR3 runs 16 residues.

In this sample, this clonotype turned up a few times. CDR3 coding DNA: TGTGCCATCAGCGAAATACACCGGGACAGATACTATGGCTACACCTTC. Its protein product is CAISEIHRDRYYGYTF. The V call is TRBV10-3, the J call TRBJ1-2, with TRBD1 matching 7 bases. This CDR3 spans 16 amino acids. Germline assignment: CDR1 ENHRY and CDR2 SYGVKD. J lost 3 bases, V lost 6 bases, and 13 bases had no gene match.

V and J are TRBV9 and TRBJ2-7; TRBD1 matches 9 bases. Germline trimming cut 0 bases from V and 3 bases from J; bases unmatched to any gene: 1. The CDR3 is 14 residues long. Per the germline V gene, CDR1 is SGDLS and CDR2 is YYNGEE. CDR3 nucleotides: TGTGCCAGCAGCGTAGGGACAGGGGACTACGAGCAGTACTTC. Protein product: CASSVGTGDYEQYF.

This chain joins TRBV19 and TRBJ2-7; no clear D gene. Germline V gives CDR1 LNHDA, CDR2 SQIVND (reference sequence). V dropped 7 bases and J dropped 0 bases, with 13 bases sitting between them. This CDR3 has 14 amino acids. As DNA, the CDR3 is TGTGCCAGTAAGGACGGCCCGAGCTCCTACGAGCAGTACTTC. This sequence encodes CASKDGPSSYEQYF.

This CDR3 is CASSEEQGVDGYTF. As DNA, the CDR3 is TGTGCCAGCAGTGAGGAGCAGGGAGTAGATGGCTACACCTTC. The V call is TRBV2, the J call TRBJ1-2; weak D call: TRBD1 (5 bases). The CDR3 loop spans 14 amino acids. Germline lookup yields CDR1 SNHLY and CDR2 FYNNEI. The germline V and J ends were trimmed by 3 bases and 6 bases, with 14 bases remaining between them.

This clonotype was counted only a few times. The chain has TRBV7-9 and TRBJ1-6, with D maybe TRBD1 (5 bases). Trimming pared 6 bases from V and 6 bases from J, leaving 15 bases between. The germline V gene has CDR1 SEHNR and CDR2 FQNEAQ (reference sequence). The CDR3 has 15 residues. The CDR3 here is CASSHTTEPNSPLHF. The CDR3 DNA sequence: TGTGCCAGCAGTCACACGACAGAGCCTAATTCACCCCTCCACTTT.

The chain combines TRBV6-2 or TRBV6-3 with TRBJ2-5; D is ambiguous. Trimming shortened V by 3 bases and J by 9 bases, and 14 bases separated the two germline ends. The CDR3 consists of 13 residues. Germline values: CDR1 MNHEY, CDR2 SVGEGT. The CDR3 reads CASSYGRFEAQYF. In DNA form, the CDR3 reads TGTGCCAGCAGTTATGGCAGGTTTGAGGCCCAGTACTTC.

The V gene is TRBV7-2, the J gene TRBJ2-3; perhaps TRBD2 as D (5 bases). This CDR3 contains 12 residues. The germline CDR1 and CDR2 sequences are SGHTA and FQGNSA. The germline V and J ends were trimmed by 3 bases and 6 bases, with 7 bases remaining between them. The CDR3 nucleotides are TGTGCCAGCAGCTTTCAGCGGGATACGCAGTATTTT. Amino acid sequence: CASSFQRDTQYF.

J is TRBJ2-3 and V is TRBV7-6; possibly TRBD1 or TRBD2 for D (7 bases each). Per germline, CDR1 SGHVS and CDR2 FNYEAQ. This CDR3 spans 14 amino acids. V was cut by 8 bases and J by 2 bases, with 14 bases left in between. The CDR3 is CASGDRDYTDTQYF. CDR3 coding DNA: TGTGCCAGCGGTGACAGGGACTACACAGATACGCAGTATTTT.

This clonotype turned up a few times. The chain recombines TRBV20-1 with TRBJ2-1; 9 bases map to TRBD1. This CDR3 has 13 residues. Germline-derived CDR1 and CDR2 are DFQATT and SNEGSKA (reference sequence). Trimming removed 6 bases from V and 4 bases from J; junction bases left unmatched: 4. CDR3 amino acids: CSAAGQGYNEQFF. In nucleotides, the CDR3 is TGCAGTGCAGCGGGACAGGGTTACAATGAGCAGTTCTTC.

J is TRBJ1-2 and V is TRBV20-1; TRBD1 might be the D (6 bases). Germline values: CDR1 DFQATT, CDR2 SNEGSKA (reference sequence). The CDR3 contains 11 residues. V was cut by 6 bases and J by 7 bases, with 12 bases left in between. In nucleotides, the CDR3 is TGCAGTGCCGGGACACGCACTGGCTACACCTTC. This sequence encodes CSAGTRTGYTF.

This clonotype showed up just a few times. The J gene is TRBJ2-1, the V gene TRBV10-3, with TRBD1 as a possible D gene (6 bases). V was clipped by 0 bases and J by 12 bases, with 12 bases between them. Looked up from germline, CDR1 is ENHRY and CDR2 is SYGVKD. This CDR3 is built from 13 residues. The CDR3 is CAISESNRVGQFF. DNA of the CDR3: TGTGCCATCAGTGAGTCGAACAGGGTTGGGCAGTTCTTC.

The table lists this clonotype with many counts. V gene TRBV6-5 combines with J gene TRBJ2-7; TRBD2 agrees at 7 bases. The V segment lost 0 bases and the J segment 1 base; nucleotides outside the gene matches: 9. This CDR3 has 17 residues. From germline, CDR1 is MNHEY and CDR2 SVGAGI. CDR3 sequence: CASSYSPLRGGSYEQYF. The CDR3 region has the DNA TGTGCCAGCAGTTACTCCCCGTTGAGGGGAGGGTCCTACGAGCAGTACTTC.

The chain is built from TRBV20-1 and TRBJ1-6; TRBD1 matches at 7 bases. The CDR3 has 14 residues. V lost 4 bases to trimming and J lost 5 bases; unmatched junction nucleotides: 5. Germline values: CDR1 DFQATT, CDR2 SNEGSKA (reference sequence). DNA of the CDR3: TGCAGTGCTACACCGGGACAGAATAATTCACCCCTCCACTTT. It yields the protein CSATPGQNNSPLHF.

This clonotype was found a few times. In DNA form, the CDR3 reads TGTGCCACCAGTGGCAGCCTGAACACTGAAGCTTTCTTT. This codes for CATSGSLNTEAFF. The rearrangement links TRBV24-1 to TRBJ1-1; D unclear. The CDR3 spans 13 residues. V shed 5 bases and J shed 0 bases, with 6 bases lying between them. The germline V gene encodes CDR1 KGHDR and CDR2 SFDVKD.

The DNA for the CDR3 is TGTGCCAGCAGTGCGGGACAGACGGAGCTGTTTTTT. This gives the protein CASSAGQTELFF. The chain employs TRBV25-1 and TRBJ2-2, with TRBD1 matching over 7 bases. V trimming: 4 bases; J trimming: 10 bases; junction bases outside the gene matches: 3. Germline V gene data show CDR1 as MGHDK and CDR2 as SYGVNS. The CDR3 is made up of 12 amino acids. Based on the CDR3 plus reference TRBV25-1 and TRBJ2-2, the full variable domain is EADIYQTPRYLVIGTGKKITLECSQTMGHDKMYWYQQDPGMELHLIHYSYGVNSTEKGDLSSESTVSRIRTEHFPLTLESARPSHTSQYLCASSAGQTELFFGEGSRLTVL.

CDR3 amino acids: CASRQQIYEQYF. DNA for the CDR3: TGCGCCAGCAGGCAACAGATTTACGAGCAGTACTTC. This chain links TRBV10-2 with TRBJ2-7; D gene uncertain. This CDR3 has 12 residues. Trimming pared 6 bases from V and 4 bases from J, leaving 10 bases between. Per the germline V gene, CDR1 is WSHSY and CDR2 is SAAADI.

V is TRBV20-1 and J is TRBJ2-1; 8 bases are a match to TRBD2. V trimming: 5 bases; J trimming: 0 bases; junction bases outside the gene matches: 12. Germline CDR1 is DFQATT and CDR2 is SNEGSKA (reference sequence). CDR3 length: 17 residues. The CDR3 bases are TGCAGTGCTTCAGCCACATCCAGCGGGAGCTCCTACAATGAGCAGTTCTTC. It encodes CSASATSSGSSYNEQFF.

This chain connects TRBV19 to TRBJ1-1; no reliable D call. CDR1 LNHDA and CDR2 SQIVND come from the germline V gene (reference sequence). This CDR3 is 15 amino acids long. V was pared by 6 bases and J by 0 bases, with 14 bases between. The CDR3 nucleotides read TGTGCCAGTAGAACTGGGGAACAAATGAACACTGAAGCTTTCTTT. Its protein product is CASRTGEQMNTEAFF.

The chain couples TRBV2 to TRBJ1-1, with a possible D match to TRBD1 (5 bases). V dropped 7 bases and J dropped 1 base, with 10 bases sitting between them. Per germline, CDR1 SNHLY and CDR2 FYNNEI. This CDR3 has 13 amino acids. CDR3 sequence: CASNRQTNTEAFF. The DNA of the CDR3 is TGTGCCAGCAATCGACAGACGAACACTGAAGCTTTCTTT. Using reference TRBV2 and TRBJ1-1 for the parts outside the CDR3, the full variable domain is EPEVTQTPSHQVTQMGQEVILRCVPISNHLYFYWYRQILGQKVEFLVSFYNNEISEKSEIFDDQFSVERPDGSNFTLKIRSTKLEDSAMYFCASNRQTNTEAFFGQGTRLTVV.

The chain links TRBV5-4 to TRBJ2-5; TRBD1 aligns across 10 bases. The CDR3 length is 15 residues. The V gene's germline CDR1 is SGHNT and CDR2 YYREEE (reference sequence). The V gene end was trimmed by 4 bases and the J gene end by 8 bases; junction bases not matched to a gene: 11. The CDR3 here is CASSTSGTGVHTQYF. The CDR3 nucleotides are TGTGCCAGCAGCACCTCCGGGACAGGGGTGCATACCCAGTACTTC.